A selection of T cell receptor beta chains follows, all from one sample in a study of CD8 T cells in Susac syndrome. TCRdb independently ran MiXCR on the immunoSEQ multiplex PCR reads; one entry per CDR3 protein. The table records 300,000 or so distinct CDR3 sequences, 92% of them present only once. Source material: CD4+ T cells from PBMCs. All receptors derive from a human donor with multiple sclerosis. Both conserved end residues are part of each CDR3. The D gene is left open where the match is weak. The size field is filled for only some rows; it gives once, few, many or a size class.

V gene	D gene	J gene	clone size	CDR3 DNA	CDR3 protein
TRBV29-1	.	TRBJ2-3	.	TGCAGCGTCCAGGTACCAGATACGCAGTATTTT	CSVQVPDTQYF
TRBV5-4	TRBD2	TRBJ2-1	.	TGTGCCAGCAGCTTATCCGGGCTAGCGGCCTTCCATGAGCAGTTCTTC	CASSLSGLAAFHEQFF
TRBV3-1	.	TRBJ1-4	once	TGTGCCAGCAGCCAAGCCCCAGCTAATAATGAAAAACTGTTTTTT	CASSQAPANNEKLFF
TRBV6-2/TRBV6-3	.	TRBJ2-1	.	TGTGCCAGCAGTCGCCTGGCCGAAGGTCCTTACAATGAGCAGTTCTTC	CASSRLAEGPYNEQFF
TRBV7-2	.	TRBJ1-1	.	TGTGCCAGCAGCTTAAGTATTGAAGCTTTCTTT	CASSLSIEAFF
TRBV7-8	.	TRBJ1-2	once	TGTGCCAGCAGCTTAGCGTGGGGCGATGGCTACACCTTC	CASSLAWGDGYTF
TRBV11-1	TRBD2	TRBJ2-3	once	TGTGCCAGCAGGCGGGGGACTAGCGGGTCCACAGATACGCAGTATTTT	CASRRGTSGSTDTQYF
TRBV12-3/TRBV12-4	TRBD2	TRBJ2-5	once	TGTGCCAGCAGTCGACTAGCGGGACCTCAAGAGACCCAGTACTTC	CASSRLAGPQETQYF
TRBV19	TRBD1	TRBJ2-5	once	TGTGCCAGTACCCAGGACAGGTTGAGGGTTGGAGAGACCCAGTACTTC	CASTQDRLRVGETQYF
TRBV7-2	TRBD2	TRBJ2-3	.	TGTGCCAGCAGCATTAGCGGGAGTCCCCCAGATACGCAGTATTTT	CASSISGSPPDTQYF
TRBV27	.	TRBJ2-1	.	TGTGCCAGCAGTCCCCCCTGGCCAAGCTCCTACAATGAGCAGTTCTTC	CASSPPWPSSYNEQFF
TRBV20-1	.	TRBJ1-2	.	TGCAGTGCTAGAGCGTCGGGCGTCATAGGCTACACCTTC	CSARASGVIGYTF
TRBV29-1	.	TRBJ1-1	.	TGCAGCGCTGGGACAACCGAAGCTTTCTTT	CSAGTTEAFF
TRBV6-5	.	TRBJ1-2	.	TGTGCCAGCAGTCCGCACAGGAACTATGGCTACACCTTC	CASSPHRNYGYTF
TRBV7-2	.	TRBJ2-1	.	TGTGCCAGCAGCTTAGGGCCAGCCGGGGTCAATCTGTTCTTC	CASSLGPAGVNLFF
TRBV7-9	TRBD1	TRBJ2-3	.	TGTGCCAGCAGCTCCTACAGGGGGGCAGATACGCAGTATTTT	CASSSYRGADTQYF
TRBV11-2	.	TRBJ2-5	.	TGTGCCAGCAGGCTGAGACAGAACCAAGAGACCCAGTACTTC	CASRLRQNQETQYF
TRBV19	.	TRBJ2-7	.	TGTGCCAGTAAGTTAACCACAGGGAGCTACGAGCAGTACTTC	CASKLTTGSYEQYF
TRBV6-2/TRBV6-3	TRBD1	TRBJ2-4	few	TGTGCCAGCAGCACCGGGACAGGGGTTCACATTCAGTACTTC	CASSTGTGVHIQYF
TRBV11-2	TRBD1	TRBJ1-1	.	TGTGCCAGCAGCTCGACCGGGACAGGGCGGAACACTGAAGCTTTCTTT	CASSSTGTGRNTEAFF
TRBV6-2/TRBV6-3	TRBD2	TRBJ2-1	.	TGTGCCAGCAGACGAACTAGCGGGAGTGAGCAGTTCTTC	CASRRTSGSEQFF
TRBV19	TRBD2	TRBJ2-2	.	TGTGCCAGTAGGCTTGCGGGAGAGTCCGGGGAGCTGTTTTTT	CASRLAGESGELFF
TRBV7-8	.	TRBJ2-7	once	TGTGCCAGCAGCTTGCCCACGGGGACGTACGAGCAGTACTTC	CASSLPTGTYEQYF
TRBV5-1	.	TRBJ2-5	.	TGCGCCAGCAGTAGTGGAACAGGACAAGAGACCCAGTACTTC	CASSSGTGQETQYF
TRBV5-1	.	TRBJ2-3	.	TGCGCCAGCACCTCCGAGCGGAGATACACAGATACGCAGTATTTT	CASTSERRYTDTQYF
TRBV24-1	TRBD1	TRBJ1-5	.	TGTGCCACCAGAGCAGGGACAGGGAGGAATCAGCCCCAGCATTTT	CATRAGTGRNQPQHF
TRBV14	.	TRBJ2-1	.	TGTGCCAGCAGCCAAGATCCCCACGGCGAGAACGATGAGCAGTTCTTC	CASSQDPHGENDEQFF
TRBV7-9	.	TRBJ2-6	.	TGTGCCAGCAGCCCCCCCGCTGGAGGTGGGGCCAACGTCCTGACTTTC	CASSPPAGGGANVLTF
TRBV7-3	TRBD2	TRBJ2-3	few	TGTGCCAGCAGTTTCGGACTAGCGGGAGATACGCAGTATTTT	CASSFGLAGDTQYF
TRBV7-2	TRBD2	TRBJ2-7	.	TGTGCCAGCAGCTTACGTTTCCGGACTAGCGGGAGTTACGAGCAGTACTTC	CASSLRFRTSGSYEQYF
TRBV7-9	.	TRBJ2-1	.	TGTGCCAGCAGCTTAGGCGCTTACTACAATGAGCAGTTCTTC	CASSLGAYYNEQFF
TRBV19	.	TRBJ1-2	.	TGTGCCAGTAGTATAGGTGCGGGAGCTAACTATGGCTACACCTTC	CASSIGAGANYGYTF